This T cell receptor beta chain is from a study of cytomegalovirus exposure and HLA in healthy donors. The germline V and J ends were trimmed by 4 bases and 4 bases, with 23 bases remaining between them. This CDR3 has 17 residues. The germline gives CDR1 SGHRS, CDR2 YFSETQ. In the case of this clone: Its specificity is not known.

Sequencing was performed with immunoSEQ multiplex PCR; in TCRdb, only in-frame clones are kept and a portion is missing. The repertoire has some 310,000 clones, 70% to 90% of them found once; the top ten carry 0.9% to 1%. Study results and caveats: Subsequent analysis showed first-cohort TCR clusters tending to co-occur in more than 95 validation repertoires. Overall, roughly 170 TCR beta chains were annotated as cytomegalovirus-associated. The majority of TCR sequences were rare, yet some public TCRs appeared in many donors. The classifier was said to identify cytomegalovirus status with high specificity and sensitivity.

Sequenced: PBMCs. The clonotype was recovered from a man aged 25-45 years in good health and CMV-seronegative. V gene TRBV5-1 combines with J gene TRBJ1-2, with D unclear. The CDR3 DNA reads as TGCGCCAGCAGCCTGGGTCCAGCGACCGATAAATTCTATGGCTACACCTTC. Encoded protein: CASSLGPATDKFYGYTF.